These 5 T cell receptor beta chains originate from one sample sequenced in a study of blood T cell repertoires in COVID-19. The repertoire was sequenced with immunoSEQ multiplex PCR; TCRdb's copy has only in-frame clones and lacks some. Counted here are 300,000 to 350,000 clones, 80% to 90% occurring once; the ten biggest clones make up about 4.2%. The sample taken for sequencing was PBMCs or T cells enriched from blood (not recorded which). The receptors were gathered from a woman in her thirties or forties with acute COVID-19.

The rearrangement joins TRBV9 to TRBJ2-3, with 13 bases lining up with TRBD2. The CDR3 is 14 residues long. Germline loops: CDR1 SGDLS, CDR2 YYNGEE. Trimming cost V 4 bases and J 4 bases; bases outside gene matches: 0. The CDR3 DNA sequence: TGTGCCAGCAGCACTAGCGGGGGGGCAGATACGCAGTATTTT. This gives the protein CASSTSGGADTQYF.

This clone was recorded many times. The chain couples TRBV10-1 to TRBJ2-2, with a tentative D call TRBD1 (5 bases). The CDR3 length is 16 residues. V was cut by 0 bases and J by 5 bases, with 13 bases left in between. Germline CDR1 is WNHNN and CDR2 is SYGVQD (reference sequence). The CDR3 here is CASSESGKQATGELFF. CDR3 sequence (DNA): TGCGCCAGCAGTGAGTCGGGGAAACAGGCTACCGGGGAGCTGTTTTTT.

The chain carries TRBV2 and TRBJ2-2, with 12 bases fitting TRBD2. CDR1 and CDR2 from the germline V gene are SNHLY and FYNNEI. This CDR3 region has 16 residues. The ends lost 7 bases at V and 5 bases at J; junction bases unmatched: 8. CDR3 amino acids: CASIPTSGGGTGELFF. CDR3 bases: TGTGCCAGCATCCCGACTAGCGGGGGAGGAACCGGGGAGCTGTTTTTT.

J is TRBJ2-7 and V is TRBV6-5; 11 nucleotides match TRBD1. The germline CDR1 and CDR2 sequences are MNHEY and SVGAGI. Unmatched junction bases numbered 5, after V lost 5 bases and J lost 5 bases. The CDR3 totals 14 residues. Here the CDR3 reads CASSRTGGANEQYF. CDR3 nucleotides: TGTGCCAGCAGTAGGACAGGGGGCGCGAACGAGCAGTACTTC.

The chain recombines TRBV19 with TRBJ2-2; 9 nucleotides line up with TRBD1. Germline V gene sequence: CDR1 LNHDA, CDR2 SQIVND (reference sequence). V was clipped by 1 base and J by 2 bases; unmatched bases: 5. The CDR3 has 17 residues. The CDR3 reads CASSIGVTGGNTGELFF. The CDR3 DNA follows: TGTGCCAGTAGTATAGGGGTGACAGGGGGAAACACCGGGGAGCTGTTTTTT. The entire variable domain, with the rest obtained from reference TRBV19 and TRBJ2-2, is as follows: DGGITQSPKYLFRKEGQNVTLSCEQNLNHDAMYWYRQDPGQGLRLIYYSQIVNDFQKGDIAEGYSVSREKKESFPLTVTSAQKNPTAFYLCASSIGVTGGNTGELFFGEGSRLTVL.